This T cell receptor (beta chain) was identified in a study of T cells expressing NK-cell markers. A note on this clonotype: Its target is not known.

TCR beta cDNA was generated via 5'RACE template switching incorporating UMIs. TCRdb reprocessed the 5' RACE reads and keeps a single row for each CDR3 protein, giving no DNA. This listing includes some 150,000 distinct CDR3 sequences. The CDR3 sequence is 14 residues long. The germline V gene encodes CDR1 SEHNR and CDR2 FQNEAQ (reference sequence). Findings of the study overall: The share of CD8+ T cells held by dominant NKG2C+ clonotypes was about 1.0-7.5% in several donors.

Specimen: blood T cells: a sorted CD56 or NKG2C T cell subset, CD4+ or CD8+ T cells, or bulk PBMC T cells (not recorded which). The rearrangement joins TRBV7-9 to TRBJ2-1; TCRdb outputs TRBD2, but without DNA this stays unchecked. This TCR was recovered from a man aged 18 to 30 in good health. CDR3 protein: CASSLSGLVSEQFF. The variable domain in full, completed from reference TRBV7-9 and TRBJ2-1, reads DTGVSQNPRHKITKRGQNVTFRCDPISEHNRLYWYRQTLGQGPEFLTYFQNEAQLEKSRLLSDRFSAERPKGSFSTLEIQRTEQGDSAMYLCASSLSGLVSEQFFGPGTRLTVL.